This TCR beta chain was sequenced during a study of T cells after somatic rescue of genetic block. This clone appeared a few times. The CDR3 covers 14 residues. Trimming took off 3 bases at V and 1 base at J, with 9 bases between the two ends. The V gene's germline CDR1 is SGHVS and CDR2 FQNEAQ. Using immunoSEQ multiplex PCR, the repertoire was profiled, and TCRdb retains in-frame clones only, with some absent. The table lists 95,000 to 120,000 clones, 85% to 95% of them singletons. This TCR was sampled from a woman aged 18-29 years. Sample: peripheral blood mononuclear cells (PBMCs). The rearrangement links TRBV7-8 to TRBJ1-1; D unclear. CDR3 residues: CASSFSNTNTEAFF. CDR3 nucleotide sequence: TGTGCCAGCAGCTTTTCTAACACGAACACTGAAGCTTTCTTT.